This T cell receptor beta chain came from a study of cytomegalovirus exposure and HLA in healthy donors. In the study overall: Early released data comprised around 80 million unique TCRs from HLA-typed donors. Study-wide results and limits: Later on, an analysis tied some 17,000 TCR beta sequences to HLA alleles at 0.05 false discovery rate. Accurate prediction of most subjects' HLA-A and HLA-B alleles from TCR beta sequences was reported.

CDR1 is MNHNS and CDR2 is SASEGT in the germline V gene. The CDR3 contains 14 residues. Trimming left V 5 bases short and J 5 bases short, with 15 bases between. 13 Jbeta primers and 60 Vbeta primers were used for the PCR. In the authors' workflow: Among the unique TCR beta chains that a later analysis counted, 70 million to 85 million in all, 10 million to 11 million were shared. The repertoire was sequenced with immunoSEQ multiplex PCR; TCRdb's copy has only in-frame clones and lacks some. The V and J calls and clone size are taken from that table; D and trimming were inferred from the DNA. Seen here are about 160,000 clones, around four fifths observed once, and the top ten hold over 2%. As for this clone: Its matching antigen is unknown.

The chain joins TRBV6-1 to TRBJ2-5; TRBD1 might be the D (5 bases). This clonotype was sampled from a female donor in good health and CMV-seronegative. The source material was PBMCs. The CDR3 spells CASSFDGPGETQYF. The CDR3 DNA reads as TGTGCCAGCAGTTTTGACGGGCCAGGGGAGACCCAGTACTTC.